This passage covers 11 T cell receptor beta chains from one sample sequenced in a study of T cell repertoires in cytomegalovirus infection (dated by TCRdb to about 2019). No antigen has been assigned to these receptors. The sequencer was an Illumina HiSeq 1500. In TCRdb, the public reads were trimmed at Q25 with fastp and aligned with MiXCR, with productive beta chains retained. Records with the same CDR3 protein are collapsed into one entry carrying the most frequent genes and DNA. For this sample there are some 940,000 distinct CDR3 sequences; about a third appear just once. The top ten constitute roughly 12% of the sample. What the treatment or condition label conveys for this sample: in vitro stimulation with specific CMV peptide epitopes to enrich CMV-specific T cells. Sequenced material: cultured CD8+ T cells from PBMCs, taken from culture after CMV antigen stimulation. These receptors came from a human donor in good health (CMV status not recorded). Some clones in this sample may be carry-over from other donors' samples.

The V gene is TRBV14, the J gene TRBJ1-1, with TRBD1 as a possible D gene (5 bases). The germline V and J ends were trimmed by 1 base and 0 bases, with 15 bases remaining between them. This CDR3 has 17 residues. Per germline, CDR1 SGHDN and CDR2 FVKESK. The CDR3 is CASSQGRTKFMNTEAFF. The CDR3, as DNA: TGTGCCAGCAGCCAAGGCAGGACAAAATTTATGAACACTGAAGCTTTCTTT.

This clonotype was observed once. This chain links TRBV29-1 with TRBJ2-6, with no clear D. There are 13 residues in the CDR3. Trimming cost V 4 bases and J 12 bases, with 16 bases left between them. The germline V gene encodes CDR1 SQVTM and CDR2 ANQGSEA. For the CDR3, the DNA is TGCAGCGTTGTCTGGGTGGGATCTGGCGTCCTGACTTTC. The encoded protein is CSVVWVGSGVLTF.

This clonotype has just a few counts. V and J are TRBV3-1 and TRBJ2-2; D not certain. Germline loops: CDR1 LGHDT, CDR2 YNNKEL (reference sequence). V dropped 0 bases and J dropped 1 base, with 6 bases sitting between them. The CDR3 runs 15 residues. CDR3 sequence (DNA): TGTGCCAGCAGCCAAGAACACCTGAACACCGGGGAGCTGTTTTTT. This codes for CASSQEHLNTGELFF.

With regard to this clonotype: Mismatch with germline at one junction end may stem from a read error. The rearrangement links TRBV2 to TRBJ2-4, with a tentative D call TRBD2 (6 bases). Germline V gene data show CDR1 as SNHLY and CDR2 as FYNNEI. The length of the CDR3 is 16 residues. The DNA of the CDR3 is TGTGTCAGCAGTGAGCGGGCGGATTTTTCCAAAAACATTCAGTACTTC. Its protein is CVSSERADFSKNIQYF.

A few counts support this clonotype. In DNA form, the CDR3 reads TGTGCCAGCAGCTCTACAGGGGCTGGTCAGCCCCAGCATTTT. The encoded protein is CASSSTGAGQPQHF. This sequence joins TRBV12-3 or TRBV12-4 and TRBJ1-5; 7 nucleotides match TRBD1. The CDR3 contains 14 residues. V shed 6 bases, J shed 6 bases, and the junction held 8 bases outside the gene matches.

This clonotype was detected ten times or more. The J gene is TRBJ2-6, the V gene TRBV7-6; TRBD1 matches 8 bases. Losses at the gene ends were 0 bases for V and 0 bases for J; bases not matched to a gene: 7. Germline lookup yields CDR1 SGHVS and CDR2 FNYEAQ. The CDR3 has 19 amino acids. The CDR3 coding sequence is TGTGCCAGCAGCTTAGCGGACAGGGCCCTCCTCTCTGGGGCCAACGTCCTGACTTTC. Its protein is CASSLADRALLSGANVLTF.

This clonotype was picked up many times. The chain combines TRBV7-9 with TRBJ2-1, with D unresolved. The germline V gene encodes CDR1 SEHNR and CDR2 FQNEAQ (reference sequence). The CDR3 is 12 residues long. Trimming removed 5 bases from V and 6 bases from J, with 8 bases in between. Here the CDR3 reads CASSLFTNEQFF. CDR3 DNA sequence: TGTGCCAGCAGCCTATTCACCAATGAGCAGTTCTTC.

Regarding this clonotype: A much larger clone lies a single base off, so this may be a read error. The V call is TRBV7-6, the J call TRBJ2-1; the match to TRBD2 covers 13 bases. The CDR3 is 15 amino acids. Germline assignment: CDR1 SGHVS and CDR2 FNYEAQ. The CDR3, as DNA: TGTGCTAACAGCCCACTAGCGGGGGGGGACAATGAGCAGTTCTTC. Amino acid sequence: CANSPLAGGDNEQFF.

Of note for this clonotype: Possible read error: a much larger clone is one base away. The J gene is TRBJ1-5, the V gene TRBV7-3, with D tentatively TRBD1 (5 bases). This CDR3 is built from 15 residues. CDR1 is SGHTA and CDR2 is FQGTGA in the germline V gene. CDR3 DNA: TGTGTCAGCAGTCCAGAGTGGGACAGCAATCAGCCCCAGCATTTT. It yields the protein CVSSPEWDSNQPQHF.

This clonotype was picked up many times. The V call is TRBV7-6, the J call TRBJ2-1; 7 bases are a match to TRBD2. Germline V lookup: CDR1 SGHVS, CDR2 FNYEAQ. The V segment lost 5 bases and the J segment 9 bases; nucleotides outside the gene matches: 10. CDR3 length equals 14 residues. The CDR3 nucleotides are TGTGCCAGCAGCCTGACTAGCACCCACGTTGAGCAGTTCTTC. It translates to CASSLTSTHVEQFF. The whole variable domain, filled in from reference TRBV7-6 and TRBJ2-1, reads GAGVSQSPRYKVTKRGQDVALRCDPISGHVSLYWYRQALGQGPEFLTYFNYEAQQDKSGLPNDRFSAERPEGSISTLTIQRTEQRDSAMYRCASSLTSTHVEQFFGPGTRLTVL.

This clonotype was detected a few times. V is TRBV6-6 and J is TRBJ2-4, with 8 bases that match TRBD2. Germline loops: CDR1 MNHNY, CDR2 SVGAGI (reference sequence). CDR3 length: 16 amino acids. The V gene end was trimmed by 2 bases and the J gene end by 1 base; junction bases not matched to a gene: 4. The CDR3 DNA follows: TGTGCCAGCAGTTACCTCGGGGGGGGGGCCAAAAACATTCAGTACTTC. Protein sequence: CASSYLGGGAKNIQYF.